Listed below are T cell receptor beta chains from one sample, sequenced in a study of OX40 agonist ivuxolimab in advanced cancers. The assay was immunoSEQ multiplex PCR, and TCRdb's table has in-frame clones only and misses some. The sample contains some 80,000 clones, 84% of which appear only once. The sequenced sample was CD4+ or CD8+ T cells sorted from blood, obtained in a trial of the OX40 agonist ivuxolimab. All receptors come from an adult with an advanced solid tumor such as melanoma, head and neck, liver or kidney cancer. Both conserved end residues are part of each CDR3. The order of the fields is D gene, clone size, J gene, V gene, CDR3 DNA, CDR3 protein. D genes are given only for firm matches. A clone size is listed for some rows: how often the clone was seen (once, few, many), or a class if it is expanded.

d_gene: .
abundance: .
j_gene: TRBJ2-5
v_gene: TRBV6-5
CDR3nt: TGTGCCAGCACCCCTAGGGGATACCAAGAGACCCAGTACTTC
CDR3aa: CASTPRGYQETQYF

d_gene: TRBD2
abundance: medium-sized
j_gene: TRBJ2-2
v_gene: TRBV12-5
CDR3nt: TGTGCTAGTGGTTTCGGACTAGCGGGAGGGTCGGACACCGGGGAGCTGTTTTTT
CDR3aa: CASGFGLAGGSDTGELFF

d_gene: .
abundance: .
j_gene: TRBJ2-5
v_gene: TRBV6-5
CDR3nt: TGTGCCAGCAGTTACAACTACCAAGAGACCCAGTACTTC
CDR3aa: CASSYNYQETQYF

d_gene: .
abundance: .
j_gene: TRBJ1-2
v_gene: TRBV11-2
CDR3nt: TGTGCCAGCAGCTTAGATCTTGCTCGGACTCGAAGGAGTGGCTACACCTTC
CDR3aa: CASSLDLARTRRSGYTF

d_gene: .
abundance: few
j_gene: TRBJ1-1
v_gene: TRBV5-1
CDR3nt: TGCGCCAGCAGCTTGGGACCGCAGGGAGGGGAGAACACTGAAGCTTTCTTT
CDR3aa: CASSLGPQGGENTEAFF

d_gene: .
abundance: .
j_gene: TRBJ2-3
v_gene: TRBV5-1
CDR3nt: TGCGCCAGCAGCTTGGGTATAGTGTACACAGATACGCAGTATTTT
CDR3aa: CASSLGIVYTDTQYF

d_gene: TRBD1
abundance: few
j_gene: TRBJ1-4
v_gene: TRBV4-1
CDR3nt: TGCGCCAGCAGCCTGGGACAGTGGGCAGAACTGTTTTTT
CDR3aa: CASSLGQWAELFF

d_gene: .
abundance: .
j_gene: TRBJ1-5
v_gene: TRBV10-3
CDR3nt: TGTGCCATCAGTGACCCCGCGTATCAGGCGTCGGTGGGCAATCAGCCCCAGCATTTT
CDR3aa: CAISDPAYQASVGNQPQHF

d_gene: .
abundance: once
j_gene: TRBJ2-5
v_gene: TRBV6-5
CDR3nt: TGTGCCGTGACCAACTTGGAGACCCAGTACTTC
CDR3aa: CAVTNLETQYF

d_gene: .
abundance: few
j_gene: TRBJ1-2
v_gene: TRBV19
CDR3nt: TGTGCCAGTATTCTTACCGGGACACAGCATGGCTACACCTTC
CDR3aa: CASILTGTQHGYTF

d_gene: .
abundance: .
j_gene: TRBJ1-3
v_gene: TRBV30
CDR3nt: TGTGCCTCTCAGGGGCGGCCATCCGGAAACACCATATATTTT
CDR3aa: CASQGRPSGNTIYF

d_gene: TRBD1
abundance: .
j_gene: TRBJ2-7
v_gene: TRBV6-5
CDR3nt: TGTGCCAGCAGATTAGGACAGGGGAGCGAGCAGTACTTC
CDR3aa: CASRLGQGSEQYF

d_gene: .
abundance: .
j_gene: TRBJ2-1
v_gene: TRBV7-2
CDR3nt: TGTGCCAGCAGCATCCCCCCCAACTCCTACAATGAGCAGTTCTTC
CDR3aa: CASSIPPNSYNEQFF

d_gene: TRBD1
abundance: .
j_gene: TRBJ2-5
v_gene: TRBV7-8
CDR3nt: TGTGCCAGCAGCTTAGTAACCAGGACAGGGGGCGGGGAGACCCAGTACTTC
CDR3aa: CASSLVTRTGGGETQYF

d_gene: .
abundance: .
j_gene: TRBJ1-2
v_gene: TRBV5-1
CDR3nt: TGCGCCAGCAGCTTGGATTGGACGGAAGATGGCTACACCTTC
CDR3aa: CASSLDWTEDGYTF

d_gene: TRBD1
abundance: once
j_gene: TRBJ1-2
v_gene: TRBV15
CDR3nt: TGTGCCACCAGCAGAGATCGGGGACAGGGTACGCGGGGCTACACCTTC
CDR3aa: CATSRDRGQGTRGYTF

d_gene: .
abundance: .
j_gene: TRBJ2-3
v_gene: TRBV5-1
CDR3nt: TGCGCCAGCAGCTTGGTTTTGGGAAGCACAGATACGCAGTATTTT
CDR3aa: CASSLVLGSTDTQYF

d_gene: .
abundance: .
j_gene: TRBJ1-4
v_gene: TRBV20-1
CDR3nt: TGCAGTGCTAGGGGACCACAGGGAAAAAGCTTT
CDR3aa: CSARGPQGKSF